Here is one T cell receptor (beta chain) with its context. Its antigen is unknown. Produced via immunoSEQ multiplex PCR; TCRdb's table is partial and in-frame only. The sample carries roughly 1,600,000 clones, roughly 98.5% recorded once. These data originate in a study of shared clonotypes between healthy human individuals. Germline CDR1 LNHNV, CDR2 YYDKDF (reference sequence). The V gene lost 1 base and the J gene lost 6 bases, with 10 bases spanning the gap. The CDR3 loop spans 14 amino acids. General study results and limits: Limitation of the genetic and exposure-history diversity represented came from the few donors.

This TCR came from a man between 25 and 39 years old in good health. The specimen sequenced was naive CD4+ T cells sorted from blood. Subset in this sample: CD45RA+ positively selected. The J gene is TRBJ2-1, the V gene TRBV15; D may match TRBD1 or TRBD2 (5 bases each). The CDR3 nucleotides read TGTGCCACCAGCAGAGGGACAACTAGCAATGAGCAGTTCTTC. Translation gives CATSRGTTSNEQFF. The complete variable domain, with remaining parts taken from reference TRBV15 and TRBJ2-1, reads DAMVIQNPRYQVTQFGKPVTLSCSQTLNHNVMYWYQQKSSQAPKLLFHYYDKDFNNEADTPDNFQSRRPNTSFCFLDIRSPGLGDTAMYLCATSRGTTSNEQFFGPGTRLTVL.